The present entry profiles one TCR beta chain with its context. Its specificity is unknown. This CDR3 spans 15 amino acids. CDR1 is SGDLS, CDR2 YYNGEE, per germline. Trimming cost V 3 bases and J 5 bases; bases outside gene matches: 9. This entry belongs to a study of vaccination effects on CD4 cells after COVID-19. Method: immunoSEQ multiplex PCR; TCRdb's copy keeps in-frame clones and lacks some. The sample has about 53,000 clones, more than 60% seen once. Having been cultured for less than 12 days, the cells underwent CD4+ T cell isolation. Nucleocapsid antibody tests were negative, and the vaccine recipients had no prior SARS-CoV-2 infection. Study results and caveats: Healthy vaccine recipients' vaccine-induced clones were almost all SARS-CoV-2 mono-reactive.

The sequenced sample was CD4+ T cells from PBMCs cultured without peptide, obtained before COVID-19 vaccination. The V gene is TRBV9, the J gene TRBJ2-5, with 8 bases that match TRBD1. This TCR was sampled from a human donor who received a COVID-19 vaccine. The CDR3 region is CASSGSGYRGETQYF. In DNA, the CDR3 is TGTGCCAGCAGCGGATCAGGTTACAGGGGGGAGACCCAGTACTTC.